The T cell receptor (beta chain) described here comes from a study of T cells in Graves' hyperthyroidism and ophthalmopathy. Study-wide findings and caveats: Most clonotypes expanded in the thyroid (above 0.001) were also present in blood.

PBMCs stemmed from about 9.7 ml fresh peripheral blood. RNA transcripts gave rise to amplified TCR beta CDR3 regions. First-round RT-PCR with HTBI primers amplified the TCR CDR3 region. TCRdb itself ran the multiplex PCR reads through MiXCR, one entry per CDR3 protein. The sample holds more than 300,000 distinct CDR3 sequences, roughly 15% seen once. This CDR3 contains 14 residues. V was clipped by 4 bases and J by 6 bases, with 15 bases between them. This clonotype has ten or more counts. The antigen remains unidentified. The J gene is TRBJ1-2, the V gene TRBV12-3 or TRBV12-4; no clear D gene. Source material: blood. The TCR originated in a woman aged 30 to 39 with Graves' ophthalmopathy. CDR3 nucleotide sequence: TGTGCCAGCAGTTCACCCTCAGCGTTTGATGGCTACACCTTC. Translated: CASSSPSAFDGYTF.